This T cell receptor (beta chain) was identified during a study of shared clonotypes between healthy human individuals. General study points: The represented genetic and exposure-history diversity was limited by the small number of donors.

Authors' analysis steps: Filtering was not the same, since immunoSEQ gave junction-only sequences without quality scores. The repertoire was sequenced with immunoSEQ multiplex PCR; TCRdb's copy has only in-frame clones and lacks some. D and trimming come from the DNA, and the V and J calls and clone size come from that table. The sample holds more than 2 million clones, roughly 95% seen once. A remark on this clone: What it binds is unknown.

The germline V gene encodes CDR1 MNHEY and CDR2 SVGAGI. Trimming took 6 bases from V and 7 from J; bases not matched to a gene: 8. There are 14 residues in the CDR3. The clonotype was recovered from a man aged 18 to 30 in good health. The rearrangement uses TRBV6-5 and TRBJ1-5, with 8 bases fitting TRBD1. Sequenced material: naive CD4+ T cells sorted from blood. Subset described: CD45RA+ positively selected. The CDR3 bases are TGTGCCAGCAGGACCCGGACAGGGACACAGCCCCAGCATTTT. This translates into CASRTRTGTQPQHF.